This passage covers 23 T cell receptor beta chains from one sample sequenced in a study of cytomegalovirus exposure and HLA in healthy donors. 13 Jbeta primers and 60 Vbeta primers were used for the PCR. TCRdb's copy holds only in-frame clones and misses some; the assay was immunoSEQ multiplex PCR. This table has more than 95,000 clones, under 65% appearing once. Specimen: PBMCs. The receptors shown here come from a man between 60 and 75 years old in good health and CMV-seronegative.

This chain links TRBV30 with TRBJ2-3, with a possible D match to TRBD1 (5 bases). The germline CDR1 and CDR2 sequences are GTSNPN and SVGIG (reference sequence). The germline V and J ends were trimmed by 0 bases and 4 bases, with 8 bases remaining between them. The CDR3 covers 13 residues. The CDR3 protein is CAWSVRGADTQYF. CDR3 nucleotide sequence: TGTGCCTGGAGTGTAAGGGGTGCAGATACGCAGTATTTT.

This chain links TRBV5-6 with TRBJ1-1, with D possibly matching TRBD1 (6 bases). This CDR3 has 16 residues. Trimming pared 0 bases from V and 0 bases from J, leaving 12 bases between. The germline CDR1 and CDR2 sequences are SGHDT and YYEEEE. The CDR3 sequence is CASSLGTGHLNTEAFF. DNA of the CDR3: TGTGCCAGCAGCTTGGGAACAGGGCATTTGAACACTGAAGCTTTCTTT.

This clone was seen a few times. This chain connects TRBV2 to TRBJ2-3; 10 bases agree with TRBD1. The CDR3 has 15 amino acids. J lost 4 bases, V lost 6 bases, and 7 bases had no gene match. Per germline, CDR1 SNHLY and CDR2 FYNNEI. The CDR3 DNA reads as TGTGCCAGCAGGGTGGACAGGGGGAGGGCAGATACGCAGTATTTT. Translated, it gives CASRVDRGRADTQYF.

CDR3 nucleotides: TGTGCCAGCAGCAATCCAATAAGCGGGTGGAAAAACGAGCAGTACTTC. Amino acids: CASSNPISGWKNEQYF. The chain combines TRBV7-2 with TRBJ2-7, with a possible D match to TRBD2 (6 bases). Trimming stripped 5 bases from V and 5 bases from J, with 22 bases between. The CDR3 length is 16 residues. Germline V CDR1 and CDR2: SGHTA, FQGNSA.

This clone was observed a handful of times. The V call is TRBV12-5, the J call TRBJ1-2; 8 nucleotides agree with TRBD1. The CDR3 loop spans 12 amino acids. Germline CDR1 and CDR2: LGHNT and FRNRAP. The J segment lost 12 bases and the V segment lost 1 base, leaving 4 bases of the junction unmatched. This CDR3 reads CASGLGPGQDTF. CDR3 sequence (DNA): TGTGCTAGTGGTTTGGGGCCGGGACAGGACACCTTC.

CDR3 nucleotides: TGTGCCAGTAGTATAGCCCGGACAGGCCAAGAGACCCAGTACTTC. It yields the protein CASSIARTGQETQYF. The genes are TRBV19 and TRBJ2-5; 7 nucleotides line up with TRBD1. Trimming cost V 1 base and J 1 base; bases outside gene matches: 3. CDR1 is LNHDA, CDR2 SQIVND, per germline (reference sequence). This CDR3 comprises 15 residues.

The chain recombines TRBV5-4 with TRBJ1-1; D is uncertain. The V and J ends lost 2 bases and 0 bases respectively, with 8 bases between them. The CDR3 spans 14 residues. Germline V gene data show CDR1 as SGHNT and CDR2 as YYREEE (reference sequence). The CDR3 sequence: CASSLQLVNTEAFF. CDR3 in DNA: TGTGCCAGCAGCTTACAGTTAGTGAACACTGAAGCTTTCTTT. Full variable domain (outside the CDR3, taken from reference TRBV5-4 and TRBJ1-1): ETGVTQSPTHLIKTRGQQVTLRCSSQSGHNTVSWYQQALGQGPQFIFQYYREEENGRGNFPPRFSGLQFPNYSSELNVNALELDDSALYLCASSLQLVNTEAFFGQGTRLTVV.

The genes are TRBV7-9 and TRBJ1-1; perhaps TRBD1 as D (5 bases). This CDR3 region has 14 residues. Per the germline V gene, CDR1 is SEHNR and CDR2 is FQNEAQ (reference sequence). V was trimmed by 5 bases and J by 1 base, leaving 11 bases between them. CDR3: CASSAIDRNTEAFF. In DNA, the CDR3 is TGTGCCAGCAGCGCTATCGACAGGAACACTGAAGCTTTCTTT.

In this sample, this clone turned up a few times. V is TRBV5-1 and J is TRBJ2-1; 7 nucleotides align to TRBD1. Germline-derived CDR1 and CDR2 are SGHRS and YFSETQ. The V gene end was trimmed by 2 bases and the J gene end by 0 bases; junction bases not matched to a gene: 2. This CDR3 has 15 residues. CDR3 nucleotide sequence: TGCGCCAGCAGCTTCACAGGGGTCTCCTACAATGAGCAGTTCTTC. It specifies CASSFTGVSYNEQFF.

CDR3 bases: TGTGCCAGCAGTGGGTGGGGGACATTCTATGGCTACACCTTC. It translates to CASSGWGTFYGYTF. This chain links TRBV6-5 with TRBJ1-2; a weak D match, TRBD1 (6 bases). The CDR3 length is 14 residues. Trimming removed 5 bases at V and 4 bases at J, with 14 bases between. Per germline, CDR1 MNHEY and CDR2 SVGAGI.

The chain carries TRBV2 and TRBJ2-7, with 11 bases identical to TRBD2. With V trimmed by 6 bases and J by 7 bases, 14 bases remained unmatched. CDR1 and CDR2 from the germline V gene are SNHLY and FYNNEI. The CDR3 is 16 amino acids. The CDR3 reads CASRESSGRPPREQYF. CDR3 nucleotides: TGTGCCAGCAGGGAATCTAGCGGGAGGCCCCCTCGGGAGCAGTACTTC.

The chain has TRBV6-6 and TRBJ1-2, with a possible D match to TRBD1 (5 bases). Germline CDR1 and CDR2: MNHNY and SVGAGI (reference sequence). The V and J ends lost 8 bases and 0 bases respectively, with 10 bases between them. This CDR3 region has 13 residues. Here the CDR3 DNA reads TGTGCCAGCGATCCAGGGACTAACTATGGCTACACCTTC. Translated: CASDPGTNYGYTF.

This clone was detected once. The chain couples TRBV6-1 to TRBJ2-3; 7 bases map to TRBD2. Per germline, CDR1 MNHNS and CDR2 SASEGT. The J segment lost 4 bases and the V segment lost 2 bases, leaving 6 bases of the junction unmatched. This CDR3 region has 15 residues. The CDR3 reads CASSESRGSSDTQYF. For the CDR3, the DNA is TGTGCCAGCAGTGAATCCCGCGGGAGCTCAGATACGCAGTATTTT.

A remark on this clone: The sample carries other DNA sequences with the same CDR3. The genes are TRBV30 and TRBJ2-1; 7 bases are shared with TRBD2. Trimming removed 2 bases from V and 4 bases from J; junction bases left unmatched: 14. Germline loops: CDR1 GTSNPN, CDR2 SVGIG (reference sequence). This CDR3 region has 17 residues. The CDR3 coding sequence is TGTGCCTGGAGTCAAACCAGGACTAGTGGGGGTTACAATGAGCAGTTCTTC. Its translation: CAWSQTRTSGGYNEQFF.

The chain is built from TRBV29-1 and TRBJ1-4; D gene unclear. Germline values: CDR1 SQVTM, CDR2 ANQGSEA. With 5 bases removed from V and 6 bases from J, the gap between germline ends came to 13 bases. The CDR3 is 13 amino acids. Written as DNA, the CDR3 is TGCAGCGTTCATACTTCACCCGATGAAAAACTGTTTTTT. It encodes CSVHTSPDEKLFF.

This clone came up a few times. The V gene is TRBV6-4, the J gene TRBJ1-1, with no clear D. CDR1 MRHNA and CDR2 SNTAGT come from the germline V gene. This CDR3 is built from 13 residues. The V and J ends lost 4 bases and 5 bases respectively, with 11 bases between them. Here the CDR3 DNA reads TGTGCCAGCAGTGTTAACGAGGTGACTGAAGCTTTCTTT. This translates into CASSVNEVTEAFF.

The genes are TRBV18 and TRBJ1-2; 9 bases match TRBD1. The CDR3 is 15 amino acids. Trimming took 0 bases from V and 7 from J; bases not matched to a gene: 6. Germline values: CDR1 KGHSH, CDR2 LQKENI. Written as DNA, the CDR3 is TGTGCCAGCTCACCACCTTCGGGACAGGGACGTGGCTACACCTTC. This translates into CASSPPSGQGRGYTF.

The rearrangement links TRBV19 to TRBJ2-6; D perhaps matches TRBD2 (7 bases). The germline V gene encodes CDR1 LNHDA and CDR2 SQIVND (reference sequence). V lost 3 bases to trimming and J lost 3 bases, with 12 bases between them. This CDR3 is built from 16 residues. CDR3 protein: CASSMGGGSGANVLTF. CDR3 DNA sequence: TGTGCCAGTAGTATGGGAGGGGGGAGTGGGGCCAACGTCCTGACTTTC. Full variable domain (remainder filled in from reference TRBV19 and TRBJ2-6): DGGITQSPKYLFRKEGQNVTLSCEQNLNHDAMYWYRQDPGQGLRLIYYSQIVNDFQKGDIAEGYSVSREKKESFPLTVTSAQKNPTAFYLCASSMGGGSGANVLTFGAGSRLTVL.

The chain carries TRBV2 and TRBJ2-3; 7 positions match TRBD2. V lost 3 bases to trimming and J lost 1 base; unmatched junction nucleotides: 7. CDR1 SNHLY and CDR2 FYNNEI come from the germline V gene. There are 16 residues in the CDR3. The CDR3 DNA is TGTGCCAGCAGTGACCTAGCGGACGCCCGCACAGATACGCAGTATTTT. Amino acids: CASSDLADARTDTQYF.

This clone was seen just once. The chain carries TRBV6-5 and TRBJ2-5; no clear D. V was trimmed by 4 bases and J by 2 bases, leaving 5 bases between them. CDR1 is MNHEY, CDR2 SVGAGI, per germline. This CDR3 has 12 residues. The CDR3 DNA reads as TGTGCCAGCAGTTCCAGTCAAGAGACCCAGTACTTC. Amino acid sequence: CASSSSQETQYF.

This chain uses TRBV2 with TRBJ1-3; TRBD1 matches 10 bases. This CDR3 spans 14 amino acids. V lost 3 bases and J lost 8; bases outside the gene matches: 4. Germline V gene lookup returns CDR1 SNHLY and CDR2 FYNNEI. The CDR3: CASSEGTGVYTIYF. DNA of the CDR3: TGTGCCAGCAGTGAGGGGACAGGGGTATACACCATATATTTT.

The chain couples TRBV7-6 to TRBJ1-5; D not resolved. This CDR3 has 13 residues. CDR1 is SGHVS, CDR2 FNYEAQ, per germline. V shed 2 bases and J shed 2 bases, with 4 bases lying between them. The CDR3 nucleotides are TGTGCCAGCAGCTTATATGGCAATCAGCCCCAGCATTTT. It is translated as CASSLYGNQPQHF.

This chain joins TRBV4-2 and TRBJ1-2; tentative D call: TRBD1 (6 bases). The CDR3 has 17 residues. V lost 0 bases to trimming and J lost 4 bases, with 18 bases between them. The germline V gene has CDR1 LGHNA and CDR2 YNFKEQ. The CDR3: CASSQERLTTGSYGYTF. The CDR3 DNA is TGTGCCAGCAGCCAAGAGCGGTTGACCACAGGGTCCTATGGCTACACCTTC.